This TCR beta chain was found in a study of shared clonotypes between healthy human individuals. Sequencing was at deep level. The method was immunoSEQ multiplex PCR; TCRdb's version includes in-frame clones alone and lacks a portion of them. This sample has roughly 2 million clones, with about 95% found just once. Naive-designated CD8 cells lacked CD45RO, were positively enriched for CCR7, and omitted terminally differentiated effector memory CD45RA+ cells. Donors were healthy HIV-negative adults without recently reported acute infections or vaccinations. Adults of Caucasian background living in Nashville, Tennessee made up all donors. Sample: naive CD8+ T cells sorted from blood. The receptor was derived from a man between 18 and 29 years old in good health.

CDR3 bases: TGTGCCAGCAGCGCGTACAGATCAAGCGGCTACGAGCAGTACTTC. It specifies CASSAYRSSGYEQYF. The chain recombines TRBV11-2 with TRBJ2-7; D is possibly TRBD2 (5 bases). The V and J ends lost 5 bases and 3 bases respectively, with 17 bases between them. The CDR3 loop spans 15 amino acids. Germline assignment: CDR1 SGHAT and CDR2 FQNNGV.